This T cell receptor beta chain was identified during a study of response to subunit inactivated influenza vaccine (dated by TCRdb to 2016 to 2019). For the study in its entirety: To follow how T cells responded to a trivalent subunit inactivated influenza vaccine, the researchers relied on deep quantitative profiling of the T cell receptor repertoire.

The cysteine opens and the phenylalanine closes a CDR3 of 16 amino acids. Left in the record is the CDR3 DNA by itself, 48 bases read in frame from the first base. As encoded in the germline V gene, CDR1 is LGHNA while CDR2 is YNFKEQ. V sheds 4 bases and J sheds 8 bases, leaving 18 bases between their ends. Explained via the paper, the time point label denotes: approximately 40 days after influenza vaccine administration. Receptor libraries were prepared by RT-PCR. The reads were generated on an Illumina HiSeq 2500. TCRdb's own reprocessing of the public reads used fastp at Q25 and MiXCR and kept productive beta chains. Identical CDR3 protein sequences are pooled into one entry, listed with their most common genes and DNA. This sample lists over 400,000 distinct CDR3 sequences; approximately 10% were detected once. Of the sample, roughly 12% is held by the ten largest clones. As for this clonotype: No cognate antigen has been identified for it. No base quality values were provided; no much bigger clone lies one nucleotide off.

Study-level results and caveats: According to the authors, only a limited number of new T cells may be recruited by each seasonal influenza vaccination.

The sequences come from PBMCs from blood, collected 45 days after vaccination. The receptor's source is a man aged 50-60 years who received an inactivated influenza vaccine. Donor details come from another sample of the same person, matched by shared clones. This sequence uses TRBV4-2 and TRBJ1-6, with the D gene uncertain. The CDR3 region has the sequence CASSPYPVRADSPLHF. Read as DNA, the sequence is TGTGCCAGCAGCCCATACCCGGTGAGAGCAGATTCACCCCTCCACTTT.